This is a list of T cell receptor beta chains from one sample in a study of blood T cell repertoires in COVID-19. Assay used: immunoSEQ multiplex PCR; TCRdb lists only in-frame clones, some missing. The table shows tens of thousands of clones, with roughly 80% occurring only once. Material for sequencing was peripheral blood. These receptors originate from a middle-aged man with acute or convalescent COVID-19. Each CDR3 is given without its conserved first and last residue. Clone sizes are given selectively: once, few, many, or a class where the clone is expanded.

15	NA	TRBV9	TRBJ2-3	ASSVRGLAGTTDTQY
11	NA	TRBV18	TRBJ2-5	ASSPYYQETQY
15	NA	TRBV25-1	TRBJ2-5	ASSEFSRTGDRETQY
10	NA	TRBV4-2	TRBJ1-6	ASSQTNSPLH
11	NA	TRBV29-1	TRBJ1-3	SAKQGGRNTIY
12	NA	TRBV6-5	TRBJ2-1	ASSGRSSYNEQF
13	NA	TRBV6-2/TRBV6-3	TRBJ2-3	ASSTTRSYTDTQY
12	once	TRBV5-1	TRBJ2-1	ASNLLAGYNEQF
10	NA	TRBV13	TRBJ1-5	ASSEGIQPQH
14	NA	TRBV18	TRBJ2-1	ASSPPAGSSYNEQF
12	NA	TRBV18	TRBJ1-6	ASSPGDSNSPLH
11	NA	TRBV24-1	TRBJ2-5	ATEGLASETQY
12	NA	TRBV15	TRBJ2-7	ATSRTGGSYEQY